The subject of this entry is one T cell receptor (beta chain). The clone's antigen remains unknown. The input lacks base qualities; no much larger clone sits a single base away. Other DNA sequences in the sample encode the same CDR3. Whole blood was collected in K2EDTA tubes by collaborating institutions according to the institutions' own protocols. Collaborator samples were shipped for TCRbeta analysis as frozen whole blood, isolated PBMCs, or DNA extracted from either sample type. This record belongs to a study of blood T cell repertoires in COVID-19 (TCRdb year 2020). In the study overall: Samples from collaborators originated in the United States, Italy and Spain and spanned both the acute and convalescent phases of COVID-19. The prospective study material was composed of cDNA or gDNA derived from T cells, B-cell-depleted T cells, or PBMCs. The dataset comprised deeply sampled blood TCRbeta repertoires from subjects exposed to, actively infected with, or recovered from COVID-19. A freely available public database, intended as a resource for researchers studying the immune response to SARS-CoV-2, is where the repertoires were released. Samples came from the ongoing ImmuneRACE study (first 160 participants) plus 1,254 subjects from 6 global collaborators. The sample metadata nearly always contained a de-identified subject ID, COVID-19 status, age in years and sex. Where HLA class I and class II types were available, the types were taken from metadata supplied by the sample provider, not from assay-based typing. Broader findings and caveats from the paper: The quantity of clinical and demographic metadata differed by source and by participant and was supplied without curation.

Trimming accounts for 2 bases at V and 4 bases at J, while the number of junction bases matched to no gene is 3. CDR1 and CDR2, looked up from the germline V gene, are MNHEY and SVGAGI. The CDR3 numbers 15 residues from cysteine through phenylalanine. CDR3 DNA only is kept here, 45 bases in frame from base 1. The immunoSEQ Assay, a bias-controlled multiplex PCR, was used to amplify TCRbeta CDR3 regions from genomic DNA. The published analysis was carried out like this. Within the assay, amplification of reference gene primers was used to estimate how many nucleated cells each sample contained. To quantify the absolute abundance of each unique TCRbeta CDR3 rearrangement, sequence reads were collapsed and filtered. For each sample, productive Simpson clonality was calculated as the square root of Simpson's diversity index over productive rearrangements. Drawn from immuneACCESS, this table holds only the in-frame rearrangements with V and J called that TCRdb kept. Clones are partly lost; checked studies trace under half to an unresolved V gene and leave the rest unexplained. That table supplies the V and J calls and clone size; D and trimming were determined from the DNA. The sample profile shows roughly 90,000 clones; approximately 90% of them were found once. The leading ten clones occupy roughly 2.3% of the sample.

The rearranged segments are TRBV6-5 and TRBJ2-2; the junction holds 8 bases that match TRBD1. The sequence derives from a man aged 50 or older with acute or convalescent COVID-19. Sequenced sample: peripheral blood. This receptor carries the CDR3 CASSYGQGSTGELFF. At the DNA level, the sequence is TGTGCCAGCAGTTACGGACAGGGAAGCACCGGGGAGCTGTTTTTT.